This TCR beta chain stems from a study of cytomegalovirus exposure and HLA in healthy donors. In germline, CDR1 is MNHEY, CDR2 SVGAGI. There are 14 residues in the CDR3. J was trimmed by 2 bases and V by 6 bases; bases with no gene match: 0. PCR amplification relied on 60 Vbeta primers (plus 13 Jbeta primers). This table comes from immunoSEQ multiplex PCR, and its TCRdb copy is limited to in-frame clones, with some not included. The sample has 110,000 to 150,000 clones. The J gene is TRBJ2-5, the V gene TRBV6-5, with 13 bases aligning to TRBD2. The source of this sequence is a woman between 18 and 30 years old in good health and CMV-seronegative. Sequenced material: PBMCs. In DNA, the CDR3 is TGTGCCAGCAGGGGACTAGCGGGGCAAGAGACCCAGTACTTC. It is translated as CASRGLAGQETQYF.